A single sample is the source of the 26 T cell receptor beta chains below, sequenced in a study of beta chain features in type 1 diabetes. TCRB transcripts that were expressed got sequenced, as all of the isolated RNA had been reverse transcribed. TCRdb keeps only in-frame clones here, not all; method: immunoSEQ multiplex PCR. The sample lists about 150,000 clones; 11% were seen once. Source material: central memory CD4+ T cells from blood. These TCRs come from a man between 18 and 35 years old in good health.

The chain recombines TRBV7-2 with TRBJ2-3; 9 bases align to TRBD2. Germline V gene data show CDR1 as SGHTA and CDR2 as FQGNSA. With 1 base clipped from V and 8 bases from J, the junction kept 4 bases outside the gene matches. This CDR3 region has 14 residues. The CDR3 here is CASSLGGLAGTQYF. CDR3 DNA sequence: TGTGCCAGCAGCTTAGGGGGACTAGCTGGTACGCAGTATTTT.

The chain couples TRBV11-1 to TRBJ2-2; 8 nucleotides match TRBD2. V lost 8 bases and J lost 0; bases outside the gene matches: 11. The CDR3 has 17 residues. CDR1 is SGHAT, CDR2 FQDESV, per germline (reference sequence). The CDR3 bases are TGTGCCAGCGCCGGGACTAGGAAGCAGGCGAACACCGGGGAGCTGTTTTTT. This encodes CASAGTRKQANTGELFF.

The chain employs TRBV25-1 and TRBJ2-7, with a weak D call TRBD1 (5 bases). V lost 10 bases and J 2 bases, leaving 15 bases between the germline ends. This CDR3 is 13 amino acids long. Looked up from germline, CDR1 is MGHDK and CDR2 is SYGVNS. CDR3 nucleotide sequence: TGTGCCACGCTAGGAGACAGTGCCTACGAGCAGTACTTC. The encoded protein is CATLGDSAYEQYF.

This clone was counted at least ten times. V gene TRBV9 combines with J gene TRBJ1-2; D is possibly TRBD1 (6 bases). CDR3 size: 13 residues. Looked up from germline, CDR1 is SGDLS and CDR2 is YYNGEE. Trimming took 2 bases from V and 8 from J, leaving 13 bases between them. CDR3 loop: CASSVRLGGGYTF. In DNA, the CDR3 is TGTGCCAGCAGCGTCCGCCTCGGGGGCGGCTACACCTTC.

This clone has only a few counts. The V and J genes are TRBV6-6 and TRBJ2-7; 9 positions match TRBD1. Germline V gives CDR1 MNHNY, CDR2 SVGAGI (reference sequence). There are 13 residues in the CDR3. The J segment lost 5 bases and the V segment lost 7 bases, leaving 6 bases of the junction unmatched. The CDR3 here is CASMPGQGHEQYF. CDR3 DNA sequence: TGTGCCAGCATGCCGGGACAGGGTCACGAGCAGTACTTC.

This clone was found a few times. This CDR3 is CASSYTGSQPQHF. Written as DNA, the CDR3 is TGTGCCAGCAGCTATACAGGGTCCCAGCCCCAGCATTTT. The chain has TRBV7-2 and TRBJ1-5; D perhaps matches TRBD1 (6 bases). Trimming stripped 4 bases from V and 7 bases from J, with 11 bases between. Germline loops: CDR1 SGHTA, CDR2 FQGNSA. The CDR3 consists of 13 residues.

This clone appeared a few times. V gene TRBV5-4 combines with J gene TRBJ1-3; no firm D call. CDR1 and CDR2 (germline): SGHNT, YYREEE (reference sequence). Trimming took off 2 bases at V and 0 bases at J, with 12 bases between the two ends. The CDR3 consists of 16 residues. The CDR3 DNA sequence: TGTGCCAGCAGCTTCCGAGGGAAACTCTCTGGAAACACCATATATTTT. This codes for CASSFRGKLSGNTIYF.

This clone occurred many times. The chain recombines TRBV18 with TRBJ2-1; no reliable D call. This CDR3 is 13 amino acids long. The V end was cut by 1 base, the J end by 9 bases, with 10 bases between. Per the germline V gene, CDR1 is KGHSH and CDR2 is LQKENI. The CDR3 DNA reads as TGTGCCAGCTCACCACGGGGTCGAGTTGAGCAGTTCTTC. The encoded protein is CASSPRGRVEQFF.

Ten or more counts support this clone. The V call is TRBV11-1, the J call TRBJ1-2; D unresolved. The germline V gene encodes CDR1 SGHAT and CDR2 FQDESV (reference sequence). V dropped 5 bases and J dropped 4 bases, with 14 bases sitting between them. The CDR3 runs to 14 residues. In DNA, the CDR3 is TGTGCCAGCAGCCCGTCGACCGGACGCTATGGCTACACCTTC. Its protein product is CASSPSTGRYGYTF.

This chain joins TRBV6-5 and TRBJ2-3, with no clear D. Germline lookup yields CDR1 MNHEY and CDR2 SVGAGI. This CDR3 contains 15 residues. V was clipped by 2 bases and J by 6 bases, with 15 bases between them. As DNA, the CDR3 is TGTGCCAGCAGTTACGAAATGTGGAGTGAGGATACGCAGTATTTT. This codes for CASSYEMWSEDTQYF.

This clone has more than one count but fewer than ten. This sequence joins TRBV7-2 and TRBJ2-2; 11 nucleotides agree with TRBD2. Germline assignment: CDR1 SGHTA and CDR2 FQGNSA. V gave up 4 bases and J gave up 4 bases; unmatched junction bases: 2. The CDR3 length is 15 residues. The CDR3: CASSSGLAGTGELFF. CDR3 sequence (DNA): TGTGCCAGCAGCTCCGGACTAGCGGGCACCGGGGAGCTGTTTTTT.

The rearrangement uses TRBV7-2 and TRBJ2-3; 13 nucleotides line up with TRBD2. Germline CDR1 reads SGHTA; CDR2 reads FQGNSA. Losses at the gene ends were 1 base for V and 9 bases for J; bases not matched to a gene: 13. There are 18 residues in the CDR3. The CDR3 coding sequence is TGTGCCAGCAGCTTAGTACCGACTAGCGGGGGGAAGTTGTACACGCAGTATTTT. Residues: CASSLVPTSGGKLYTQYF.

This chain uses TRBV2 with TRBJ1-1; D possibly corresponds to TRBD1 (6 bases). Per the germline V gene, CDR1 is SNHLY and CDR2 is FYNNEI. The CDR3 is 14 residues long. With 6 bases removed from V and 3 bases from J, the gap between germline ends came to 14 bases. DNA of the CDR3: TGTGCCAGCAGGGTACAGGGAAGGGACACTGAAGCTTTCTTT. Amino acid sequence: CASRVQGRDTEAFF.

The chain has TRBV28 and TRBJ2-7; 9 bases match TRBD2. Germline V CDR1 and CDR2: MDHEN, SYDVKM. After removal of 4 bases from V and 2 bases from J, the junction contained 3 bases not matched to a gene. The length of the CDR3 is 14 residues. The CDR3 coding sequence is TGTGCCAGCAGTTACTTAGCGGGAGCCTACGAGCAGTACTTC. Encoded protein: CASSYLAGAYEQYF.

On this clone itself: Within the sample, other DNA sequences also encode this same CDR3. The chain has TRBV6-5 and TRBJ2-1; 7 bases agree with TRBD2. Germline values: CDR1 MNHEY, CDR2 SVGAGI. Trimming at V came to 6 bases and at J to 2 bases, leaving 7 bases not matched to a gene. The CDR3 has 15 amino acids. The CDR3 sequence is CASSSTGGAYNEQFF. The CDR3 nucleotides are TGTGCCAGCAGCTCGACGGGAGGCGCCTACAATGAGCAGTTCTTC.

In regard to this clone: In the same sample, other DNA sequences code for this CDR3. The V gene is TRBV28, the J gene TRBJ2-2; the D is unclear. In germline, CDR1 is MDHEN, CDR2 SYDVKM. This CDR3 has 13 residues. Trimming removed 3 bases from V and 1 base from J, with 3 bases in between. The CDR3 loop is CASSLGNTGELFF. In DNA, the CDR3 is TGTGCCAGCAGTTTGGGGAACACCGGGGAGCTGTTTTTT.

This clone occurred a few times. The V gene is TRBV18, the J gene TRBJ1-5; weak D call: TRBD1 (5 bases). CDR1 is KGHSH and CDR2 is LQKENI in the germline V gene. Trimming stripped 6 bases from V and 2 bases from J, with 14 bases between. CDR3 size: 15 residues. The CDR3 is CASSHDGGGNQPQHF. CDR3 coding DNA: TGTGCCAGCTCCCACGATGGGGGAGGCAATCAGCCCCAGCATTTT.

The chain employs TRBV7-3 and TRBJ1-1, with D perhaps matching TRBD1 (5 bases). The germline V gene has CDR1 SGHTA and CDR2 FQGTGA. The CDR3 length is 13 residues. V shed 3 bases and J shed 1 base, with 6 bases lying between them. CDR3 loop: CASSLGTNTEAFF. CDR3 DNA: TGTGCCAGCAGCTTGGGGACGAACACTGAAGCTTTCTTT.

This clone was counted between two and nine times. The CDR3 spells CASSPTFWALQETQYF. CDR3 bases: TGTGCCAGCAGCCCGACCTTTTGGGCGCTCCAAGAGACCCAGTACTTC. V usage is TRBV5-4 and J usage is TRBJ2-5; no clear D gene. CDR3 size: 16 residues. V was cut by 4 bases and J by 1 base, with 17 bases left in between. The germline V gene has CDR1 SGHNT and CDR2 YYREEE (reference sequence).

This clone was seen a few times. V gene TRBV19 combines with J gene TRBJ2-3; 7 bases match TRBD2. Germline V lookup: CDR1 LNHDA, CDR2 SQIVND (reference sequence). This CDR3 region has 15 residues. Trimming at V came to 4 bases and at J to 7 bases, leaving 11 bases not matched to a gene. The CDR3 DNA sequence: TGTGCCAGTAGTAGTCCCAGCGGGAATACGAATACGCAGTATTTT. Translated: CASSSPSGNTNTQYF.

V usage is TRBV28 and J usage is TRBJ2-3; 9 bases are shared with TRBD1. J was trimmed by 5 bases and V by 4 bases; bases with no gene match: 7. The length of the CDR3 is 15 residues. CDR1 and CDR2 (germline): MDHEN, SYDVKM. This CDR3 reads CASSSGQGLGDTQYF. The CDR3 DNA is TGTGCCAGCAGTTCCGGACAGGGGCTGGGAGATACGCAGTATTTT.

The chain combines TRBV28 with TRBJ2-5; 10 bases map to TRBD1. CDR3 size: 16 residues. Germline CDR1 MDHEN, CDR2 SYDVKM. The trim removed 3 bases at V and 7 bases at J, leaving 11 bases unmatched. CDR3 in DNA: TGTGCCAGCAGTTTCGGAGCAGGGACAGGGGTGGGGACCCAGTACTTC. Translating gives CASSFGAGTGVGTQYF.

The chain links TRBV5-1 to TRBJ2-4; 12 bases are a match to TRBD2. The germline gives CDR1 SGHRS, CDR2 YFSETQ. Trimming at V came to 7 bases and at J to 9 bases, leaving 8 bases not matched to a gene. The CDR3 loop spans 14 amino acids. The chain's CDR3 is CASGTGTSGSIQYF. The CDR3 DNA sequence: TGCGCCAGCGGTACCGGGACTAGCGGGTCCATTCAGTACTTC.

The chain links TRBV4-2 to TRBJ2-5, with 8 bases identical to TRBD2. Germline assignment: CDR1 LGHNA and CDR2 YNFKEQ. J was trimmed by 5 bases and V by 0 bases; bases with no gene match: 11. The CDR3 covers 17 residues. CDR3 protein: CASSQDQAGGRKETQYF. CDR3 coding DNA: TGTGCCAGCAGCCAAGATCAGGCGGGGGGCCGGAAGGAGACCCAGTACTTC.

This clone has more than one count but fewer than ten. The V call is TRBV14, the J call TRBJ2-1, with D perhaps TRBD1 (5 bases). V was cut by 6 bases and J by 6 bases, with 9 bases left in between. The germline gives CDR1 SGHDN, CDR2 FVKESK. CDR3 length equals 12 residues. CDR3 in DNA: TGTGCCAGCAGTCCCCAGGGCAATGAGCAGTTCTTC. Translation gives CASSPQGNEQFF.

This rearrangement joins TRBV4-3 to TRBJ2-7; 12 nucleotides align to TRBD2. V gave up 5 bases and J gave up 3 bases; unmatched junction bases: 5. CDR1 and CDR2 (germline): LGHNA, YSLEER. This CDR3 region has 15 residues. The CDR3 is CASSTKLAGGYEQYF. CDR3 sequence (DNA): TGCGCCAGCAGCACCAAACTAGCGGGGGGCTACGAGCAGTACTTC.